Listed below are T cell receptor beta chains from one sample, sequenced in a study of spatial heterogeneity in lung cancer. TCRdb passed the 5' RACE reads through MiXCR, listing each CDR3 protein once. The sample contains around 98,000 distinct CDR3 sequences, approximately 20% of which appear only once. Material: PBMCs, obtained at follow-up. The receptors originated from a male donor with early-stage non-small cell lung cancer. The CDR3 runs from the conserved cysteine through the conserved F or W. D genes are given only for firm matches. Size values are once, few and many counts, or a class for expanded clones, and some rows have none.

abundance	v_gene	d_gene	j_gene	CDR3aa	CDR3nt
-	TRBV5-1	-	TRBJ2-5	CASSRTYGNAQETQYF	TGCGCCAGCAGCAGAACTTACGGGAATGCACAAGAGACCCAGTACTTC
few	TRBV2	-	TRBJ2-1	CASSSDRQSYNEQFF	TGTGCCAGCAGTAGTGACAGGCAAAGTTACAATGAGCAGTTCTTC
-	TRBV3-1	TRBD2	TRBJ2-1	CASRQGPSGGNFYNEQFF	TGTGCCAGCAGGCAAGGCCCTAGCGGGGGTAACTTTTACAATGAGCAGTTCTTC
many	TRBV10-3	-	TRBJ2-2	CAISIGFNTGELFF	TGTGCCATCAGCATCGGATTTAACACCGGGGAGCTGTTTTTT
few	TRBV13	TRBD1	TRBJ2-7	CASSFRDRGLYEQYF	TGTGCCAGCAGCTTTCGGGACAGGGGCCTTTACGAGCAGTACTTC
-	TRBV3-1	-	TRBJ1-6	CASSQDHRTNSPLHF	TGTGCCAGCAGCCAAGACCATAGAACAAATTCACCCCTCCACTTT
few	TRBV20-1	-	TRBJ2-1	CSASGGAGLSRYNEQFF	TGCAGTGCTAGTGGAGGGGCGGGCCTCTCCCGGTACAATGAGCAGTTCTTC
-	TRBV6-6	-	TRBJ1-5	CASSYYGKGQPQHF	TGTGCCAGCAGTTACTACGGGAAGGGTCAGCCCCAGCATTTT
few	TRBV20-1	TRBD1	TRBJ2-2	CSASARDRGTGELFF	TGCAGTGCTAGCGCCCGGGACAGGGGGACCGGGGAGCTGTTTTTT
few	TRBV7-2	-	TRBJ2-3	CASSKQGDYTDTQYF	TGTGCCAGCAGCAAACAGGGGGACTACACAGATACGCAGTATTTT
-	TRBV9	-	TRBJ2-3	CASSPTPSHTDTQYF	TGTGCCAGCAGCCCCACCCCGTCACACACAGATACGCAGTATTTT
few	TRBV11-1	-	TRBJ2-3	CASSHLARGTQYF	TGTGCCAGCAGCCATTTAGCGCGGGGTACGCAGTATTTT
few	TRBV5-1	-	TRBJ1-1	CASSSGTGGTEAFF	TGCGCCAGCAGCTCCGGGACCGGCGGGACTGAAGCTTTCTTT
-	TRBV15	TRBD1	TRBJ2-7	CATSRDLLDRGKTYEQYF	TGTGCCACCAGCAGAGATCTTTTGGACAGGGGCAAAACCTACGAGCAGTACTTC
-	TRBV15	TRBD1	TRBJ2-7	CATSSPRDRRTYEQYF	TGTGCCACCAGCAGTCCCCGGGACAGGCGCACCTACGAGCAGTACTTC
-	TRBV12-3/TRBV12-4	-	TRBJ1-1	CASSFISGMNTEAFF	TGTGCCAGCAGTTTTATCAGCGGGATGAACACTGAAGCTTTCTTT
-	TRBV18	-	TRBJ1-5	CASSSNRNQPQHF	TGTGCCAGCTCATCGAACCGGAATCAGCCCCAGCATTTT
few	TRBV6-2/TRBV6-3	-	TRBJ2-1	CASLPSSVDNEQFF	TGTGCCAGCCTACCTAGTTCGGTCGACAATGAGCAGTTCTTC
-	TRBV20-1	TRBD1	TRBJ1-2	CSALNQGADGYTF	TGCAGTGCATTAAATCAGGGGGCAGATGGCTACACCTTC
-	TRBV18	-	TRBJ1-3	CASSLSGAQGNTIYF	TGTGCCAGCTCCCTCTCCGGGGCGCAGGGAAACACCATATATTTT